The 16 T cell receptor beta chains reported below all come from one sample, sequenced in a study of shared clonotypes between healthy human individuals (dated by TCRdb to about 2020). Library method: the immunoSEQ multiplex PCR assay. TCRdb took over this immuneACCESS table, retaining in-frame rearrangements with V and J assigned. Such tables are incomplete; in checked studies, under half of the missing clones stem from an unresolved V gene, and the remainder is unexplained. This sample gives approximately 510,000 clones in total; approximately 85% of them show up just once. Of the sample, approximately 12% falls within the top ten clones. Sequencing was carried out using PBMCs. The receptor set was obtained from a woman between 40 and 50 years old in good health. Some clones in this sample may be carry-over from other donors' samples.

The chain employs TRBV28 and TRBJ1-6, with TRBD1 identical over 11 bases. J lost 5 bases, V lost 7 bases, and 10 bases had no gene match. The CDR3 contains 17 residues. The germline V gene has CDR1 MDHEN and CDR2 SYDVKM. The CDR3 nucleotides read TGTGCCAGCACTAGAGCAGGGACAGGGGGAAATAATTCACCCCTCCACTTT. It yields the protein CASTRAGTGGNNSPLHF.

CDR3 nucleotide sequence: TGTGCCAGCAGCCAAACCGGTACCCGGGAGCATCCGTTTTTT. This encodes CASSQTGTREHPFF. The chain couples TRBV14 to TRBJ1-4; no clear D. V lost 2 bases to trimming and J lost 16 bases, with 20 bases between them. The CDR3 totals 14 residues. Germline CDR1 SGHDN, CDR2 FVKESK.

This sequence joins TRBV29-1 and TRBJ1-2, with unresolved D. The CDR3 is 11 amino acids. Trimming cost V 4 bases and J 6 bases, with 9 bases left between them. Germline V CDR1 and CDR2: SQVTM, ANQGSEA. Here the CDR3 DNA reads TGCAGCGTTGCCGGGGTGGATGGCTACACCTTC. Encoded protein: CSVAGVDGYTF.

The rearrangement uses TRBV7-9 and TRBJ2-1; D unresolved. The ends were cut back, 6 bases at V and 8 bases at J, with 11 bases in the middle. The CDR3 covers 12 residues. CDR1 SEHNR and CDR2 FQNEAQ come from the germline V gene (reference sequence). In DNA form, the CDR3 reads TGTGCCAGCAGTCAAACAAGGGATGAGCAGTTCTTC. Amino acids: CASSQTRDEQFF.

The chain links TRBV4-3 to TRBJ2-1, with D perhaps matching TRBD1 (6 bases). V dropped 0 bases and J dropped 6 bases, with 9 bases sitting between them. This CDR3 is 14 amino acids long. Germline V gene lookup returns CDR1 LGHNA and CDR2 YSLEER. CDR3 loop: CASSQDGRGNEQFF. Here the CDR3 DNA reads TGCGCCAGCAGCCAAGACGGCAGGGGCAATGAGCAGTTCTTC.

This clone appeared a single time. The chain has TRBV4-3 and TRBJ1-4; D possibly corresponds to TRBD1 (5 bases). V was cut by 4 bases and J by 8 bases, with 11 bases left in between. Germline loops: CDR1 LGHNA, CDR2 YSLEER. The CDR3 spans 13 residues. CDR3 residues: CASSLGVGEKLFF. For the CDR3, the DNA is TGCGCCAGCAGCCTGGGGGTAGGGGAAAAACTGTTTTTT.

V and J are TRBV4-1 and TRBJ1-3, with D perhaps matching TRBD1 (5 bases). Trimming shortened V by 6 bases and J by 1 base, and 19 bases separated the two germline ends. The CDR3 contains 17 residues. CDR1 MGHRA and CDR2 YSYEKL come from the germline V gene. The CDR3 DNA sequence: TGCGCCAGCAGTCACCCCGCCGGGGCAGGATCTGGAAACACCATATATTTT. As protein: CASSHPAGAGSGNTIYF.

The chain recombines TRBV2 with TRBJ2-5, with TRBD2 matching 11 bases. The CDR3 has 14 amino acids. Trimming took 8 bases from V and 2 from J; bases not matched to a gene: 4. Germline CDR1 reads SNHLY; CDR2 reads FYNNEI. The CDR3: CASGGLAVQETQYF. The CDR3 DNA reads TGTGCCAGCGGGGGACTAGCGGTTCAAGAGACCCAGTACTTC.

The V call is TRBV5-6, the J call TRBJ2-1; D is ambiguous. Germline CDR1 reads SGHDT; CDR2 reads YYEEEE. The CDR3 is 11 amino acids. V was pared by 2 bases and J by 9 bases, with 6 bases between. The CDR3, as DNA: TGTGCCAGCAGCTTCCGCAGTGAGCAGTTCTTC. It specifies CASSFRSEQFF.

V usage is TRBV5-1 and J usage is TRBJ2-3; D is unclear. The CDR3 consists of 16 residues. Trimming took 0 bases from V and 1 from J, leaving 12 bases between them. Germline V gene data show CDR1 as SGHRS and CDR2 as YFSETQ. CDR3 DNA: TGCGCCAGCAGCTTGGCCGCAGACCCCGGCACAGATACGCAGTATTTT. Translating it yields CASSLAADPGTDTQYF.

This sequence joins TRBV5-1 and TRBJ2-2; D not resolved. Germline V gene data show CDR1 as SGHRS and CDR2 as YFSETQ. V lost 5 bases, J lost 10 bases, and 15 bases lay in between. This CDR3 is 13 amino acids long. The CDR3 here is CASRKGALEELFF. CDR3 bases: TGCGCCAGCAGGAAAGGAGCGTTGGAGGAGCTGTTTTTT.

The count of this clone is one. This sequence joins TRBV4-1 and TRBJ2-1, with TRBD2 matching 9 bases. This CDR3 has 16 amino acids. The J segment lost 7 bases and the V segment lost 1 base, leaving 8 bases of the junction unmatched. Germline lookup yields CDR1 MGHRA and CDR2 YSYEKL. CDR3 nucleotides: TGCGCCAGCAGCCAAGTGCGGGAGGGCCCTCGGAATGAGCAGTTCTTC. It specifies CASSQVREGPRNEQFF.

The chain is built from TRBV5-1 and TRBJ1-2; 10 bases line up with TRBD1. The germline V gene encodes CDR1 SGHRS and CDR2 YFSETQ. V was pared by 3 bases and J by 7 bases, with 3 bases of the junction left unmatched. This CDR3 contains 13 residues. This CDR3 reads CASSYGTGAGYTF. CDR3 coding DNA: TGCGCCAGCAGCTACGGGACAGGGGCTGGCTACACCTTC.

The chain links TRBV15 to TRBJ2-2, with 12 bases that match TRBD2. This CDR3 has 17 residues. After removal of 0 bases from V and 7 bases from J, the junction contained 6 bases not matched to a gene. Germline CDR1 is LNHNV and CDR2 is YYDKDF (reference sequence). The CDR3 region has the DNA TGTGCCACCAGCAGAGATTCGCTAGCGGGAGGGCTCGGGGAGCTGTTTTTT. Translation gives CATSRDSLAGGLGELFF. Full variable domain (outside the CDR3, taken from reference TRBV15 and TRBJ2-2): DAMVIQNPRYQVTQFGKPVTLSCSQTLNHNVMYWYQQKSSQAPKLLFHYYDKDFNNEADTPDNFQSRRPNTSFCFLDIRSPGLGDTAMYLCATSRDSLAGGLGELFFGEGSRLTVL.

The DNA for the CDR3 is TGCGCCAGCAGCTTGGGGTCATTTGGCTCCTACAATGAGCAGTTCTTC. Its protein is CASSLGSFGSYNEQFF. The J gene is TRBJ2-1, the V gene TRBV5-1, with unresolved D. CDR3 length equals 16 residues. Between the trimmed V and J ends, which lost 0 bases and 0 bases, there was a span of 10 bases. From germline, CDR1 is SGHRS and CDR2 YFSETQ.

This chain uses TRBV21-1 with TRBJ1-4; whether TRBD1, the table's D call, matches the DNA was not checked. TRBV21-1 is tagged as a pseudogene. The CDR3 runs 14 residues. The CDR3 protein is CASTSGVSNEKLFF. CDR3 bases: TGTGCCAGCACGTCAGGCGTAAGTAATGAAAAACTGTTTTTT.